The count of the clone carrying this T cell receptor beta chain is one. This sample was included in a study of blood T cell repertoires in COVID-19. Study-level information: Collection of acute and convalescent COVID-19 samples took place in the United States, Italy and Spain. Sample material is recorded as cDNA or gDNA derived from T cells, B-cell-depleted T cells, or PBMCs.

The repertoire was sequenced with immunoSEQ multiplex PCR; TCRdb's copy has only in-frame clones and lacks some. The sample has approximately 480,000 clones, 89% seen once. Trimming took 3 bases from V and 6 from J; bases not matched to a gene: 9. The CDR3 sequence is 17 residues long. Germline lookup yields CDR1 MGHDK and CDR2 SYGVNS. This chain joins TRBV25-1 and TRBJ2-3; the match to TRBD2 covers 13 bases. The sequence was collected from a man younger than 30 with COVID-19, enrolled during active disease. Sequenced material: peripheral blood. The CDR3 reads CASSDPGLAGFGDTQYF. DNA of the CDR3: TGTGCCAGCAGTGACCCGGGACTAGCGGGATTCGGGGATACGCAGTATTTT.